These 28 T cell receptor beta chains were all obtained from the same sample, sequenced in a study of cytomegalovirus exposure and HLA in healthy donors (TCRdb year 2017). The library was made by the immunoSEQ multiplex PCR assay. For the multiplex PCR, a mixture combining 60 forward primers for TCR Vbeta segments and 13 reverse primers for TCR Jbeta segments was used. TCRdb took this table from immuneACCESS and kept in-frame rearrangements with V and J called. Such tables lack part of the clones; where checked against another copy, unresolved V genes explain under half of the gap, and the rest is unexplained. The sample records just over 95,000 clones, around four fifths of which are singletons. The ten largest clones capture about 4% of the sample. The sample taken for sequencing was PBMCs. These receptors were taken from a woman aged 40 to 50 in good health and CMV-seropositive.

The chain joins TRBV27 to TRBJ1-5; D ambiguous. The CDR3 contains 14 residues. Germline values: CDR1 MNHEY, CDR2 SMNVEV (reference sequence). Trimming shortened V by 6 bases and J by 7 bases, and 16 bases separated the two germline ends. The CDR3 is CASRAGGSGQPQHF. The CDR3, as DNA: TGTGCCAGCAGGGCAGGAGGTTCGGGGCAGCCCCAGCATTTT.

The chain combines TRBV6-5 with TRBJ2-2; 8 positions match TRBD2. The CDR3 totals 16 residues. CDR1 and CDR2 from the germline V gene are MNHEY and SVGAGI. Germline trimming cut 0 bases from V and 5 bases from J; bases unmatched to any gene: 5. The CDR3 bases are TGTGCCAGCAGTTACTCTTCCGGGAGGGTTACCGGGGAGCTGTTTTTT. Protein sequence: CASSYSSGRVTGELFF.

The CDR3 coding sequence is TGTGCCAGCAGTTACCTCCGGACAGGAAAACGATATGGCTACACCTTC. It encodes CASSYLRTGKRYGYTF. This rearrangement joins TRBV6-5 to TRBJ1-2; 7 bases line up with TRBD1. Germline CDR1 reads MNHEY; CDR2 reads SVGAGI. This CDR3 is built from 16 residues. V shed 2 bases, J shed 5 bases, and the junction held 11 bases outside the gene matches.

This rearrangement joins TRBV28 to TRBJ1-2; 8 bases agree with TRBD1. Germline CDR1 and CDR2: MDHEN and SYDVKM. The CDR3 extends over 12 amino acids. V dropped 3 bases and J dropped 8; count of bases not matched to a gene: 2. This CDR3 reads CASSLSGGGYTF. The CDR3 DNA sequence: TGTGCCAGCAGTTTGTCAGGGGGCGGCTACACCTTC.

The CDR3 nucleotides are TGTGCCAGTACCTGGAGGGGGGGCAGGGGAAGCAATCAGCCCCAGCATTTT. Its protein is CASTWRGGRGSNQPQHF. The genes are TRBV19 and TRBJ1-5; tentatively, D is TRBD1 (6 bases). Per the germline V gene, CDR1 is LNHDA and CDR2 is SQIVND (reference sequence). The ends were cut back, 7 bases at V and 1 base at J, with 20 bases in the middle. The CDR3 spans 17 residues.

J is TRBJ2-5 and V is TRBV2, with D tentatively TRBD1 (7 bases). Germline V gene lookup returns CDR1 SNHLY and CDR2 FYNNEI. The CDR3 covers 16 residues. V was pared by 6 bases and J by 5 bases, with 22 bases between. CDR3 protein: CASSQDKGGGQETQYF. The DNA of the CDR3 is TGTGCCAGCAGCCAGGATAAAGGAGGGGGCCAGGAGACCCAGTACTTC.

The chain has TRBV12-5 and TRBJ2-1; maybe TRBD1 (6 bases). This CDR3 is 14 amino acids long. Per germline, CDR1 LGHNT and CDR2 FRNRAP. Trimming cost V 5 bases and J 9 bases, with 17 bases left between them. This chain's CDR3 is CASGQLTGQGEQFF. The DNA of the CDR3 is TGTGCTAGTGGTCAGCTGACAGGTCAGGGTGAGCAGTTCTTC.

This clone was seen ten or more times. This sequence joins TRBV7-9 and TRBJ1-1; D uncertain. CDR3 size: 12 residues. V shed 3 bases and J shed 5 bases, with 7 bases lying between them. Per the germline V gene, CDR1 is SEHNR and CDR2 is FQNEAQ (reference sequence). The CDR3 protein is CASSFGLTEAFF. CDR3 sequence (DNA): TGTGCCAGCAGCTTTGGACTAACTGAAGCTTTCTTT. The full variable domain, with the rest looked up from reference TRBV7-9 and TRBJ1-1, is DTGVSQNPRHKITKRGQNVTFRCDPISEHNRLYWYRQTLGQGPEFLTYFQNEAQLEKSRLLSDRFSAERPKGSFSTLEIQRTEQGDSAMYLCASSFGLTEAFFGQGTRLTVV.

Worth noting for this clone: A read error may account for a junction end that differs from germline. This chain links TRBV7-9 with TRBJ1-1; D remains unclear. The V gene's germline CDR1 is SEHNR and CDR2 FQNEAQ (reference sequence). This CDR3 contains 14 residues. CDR3 nucleotides: TGTTCCAGCAGCTTAAGTTCACAAAACACTGAAGCTTTCTTT. Amino acids: CSSSLSSQNTEAFF.

The CDR3 is CASGRLAGSSYNEQFF. CDR3 coding DNA: TGTGCCAGCGGTCGACTAGCGGGAAGCTCCTACAATGAGCAGTTCTTC. The chain recombines TRBV2 with TRBJ2-1; 11 bases are a match to TRBD2. V shed 8 bases and J 0 bases; nucleotides not matched to a gene: 6. Germline assignment: CDR1 SNHLY and CDR2 FYNNEI. CDR3 length: 16 residues.

As regards this clone: Since a much larger clone is just one base distant, this may be a read error. The chain uses TRBV7-9 and TRBJ1-1, with D unresolved. Germline CDR1 and CDR2: SEHNR and FQNEAQ (reference sequence). CDR3 length: 13 amino acids. Trimming cost V 1 base and J 3 bases, with 6 bases left between them. The CDR3 is CASSLEQYTEAFF. The CDR3 coding sequence is TGTGCCAGCAGCTTAGAACAGTACACTGAAGCTTTCTTT.

This rearrangement joins TRBV9 to TRBJ1-4, with D perhaps TRBD1 (5 bases). The CDR3 totals 16 residues. The germline CDR1 and CDR2 sequences are SGDLS and YYNGEE. The V end was cut by 3 bases, the J end by 4 bases, with 16 bases between. CDR3 bases: TGTGCCAGCAGCGCCGGCGACAGCCTTTATAATGAAAAACTGTTTTTT. Encoded protein: CASSAGDSLYNEKLFF.

V is TRBV11-2 and J is TRBJ2-7; 14 bases line up with TRBD2. The CDR3 extends over 15 amino acids. Germline V gene sequence: CDR1 SGHAT, CDR2 FQNNGV. Germline trimming cut 9 bases from V and 7 bases from J; bases unmatched to any gene: 11. CDR3 in amino acids: CASRRLAGGPEEQYF. As DNA, the CDR3 is TGTGCCAGTAGGCGACTAGCGGGAGGGCCGGAGGAGCAGTACTTC.

This clone was counted between two and nine times. J is TRBJ1-3 and V is TRBV5-1; no clear D. This CDR3 has 15 amino acids. Between the trimmed V and J ends, which lost 0 bases and 2 bases, there was a span of 9 bases. Germline V gives CDR1 SGHRS, CDR2 YFSETQ. The CDR3 sequence: CASSLGGSAGNTIYF. CDR3 DNA sequence: TGCGCCAGCAGCTTGGGCGGTAGTGCTGGAAACACCATATATTTT.

V gene TRBV5-1 combines with J gene TRBJ2-7; TRBD2 is a possible D gene (6 bases). The CDR3 has 16 amino acids. Germline V gene lookup returns CDR1 SGHRS and CDR2 YFSETQ. Trimming shortened V by 0 bases and J by 7 bases, and 20 bases separated the two germline ends. The CDR3 reads CASSLALGGGMKEQYF. DNA of the CDR3: TGCGCCAGCAGCTTGGCCTTAGGTGGAGGGATGAAGGAGCAGTACTTC.

The chain has TRBV6-1 and TRBJ1-2; D might be TRBD1 (5 bases). Germline V gene lookup returns CDR1 MNHNS and CDR2 SASEGT. The V end lost 7 bases, the J end lost 4 bases, and 16 bases lay between the germline ends. The CDR3 covers 14 residues. The CDR3, as DNA: TGTGCCAGCATATTCACCACAGGTAGCTATGGCTACACCTTC. Its translation: CASIFTTGSYGYTF.

This chain connects TRBV10-2 to TRBJ2-5; tentatively, D is TRBD2 (6 bases). The CDR3 contains 13 residues. Trimming stripped 6 bases from V and 9 bases from J, with 17 bases between. Germline CDR1 reads WSHSY; CDR2 reads SAAADI. The CDR3 sequence is CASSAGLPSPQYF. The CDR3 region has the DNA TGCGCCAGCAGCGCGGGACTCCCTTCTCCCCAGTACTTC.

The chain recombines TRBV25-1 with TRBJ2-7; 10 bases fit TRBD1. Per germline, CDR1 MGHDK and CDR2 SYGVNS. V shed 4 bases and J 4 bases; nucleotides not matched to a gene: 10. The CDR3 sequence is 16 residues long. This CDR3 is CASSAIGTGVPYEQYF. The CDR3, as DNA: TGTGCCAGCAGTGCTATTGGGACAGGGGTTCCGTACGAGCAGTACTTC.

V is TRBV7-9 and J is TRBJ2-5, with TRBD2 identical over 9 bases. After removal of 2 bases from V and 0 bases from J, the junction contained 10 bases not matched to a gene. Germline CDR1 and CDR2: SEHNR and FQNEAQ (reference sequence). The CDR3 spans 18 residues. The DNA of the CDR3 is TGTGCCAGCAGCTTAAATGTACTAGCGGGCAAGTACCAAGAGACCCAGTACTTC. Its protein product is CASSLNVLAGKYQETQYF.

V is TRBV6-1 and J is TRBJ1-1; 7 bases agree with TRBD1. This CDR3 is built from 14 residues. V dropped 4 bases and J dropped 0; count of bases not matched to a gene: 2. Germline CDR1 reads MNHNS; CDR2 reads SASEGT. The CDR3 nucleotides are TGTGCCAGCAGTGCGGGACAGATGAACACTGAAGCTTTCTTT. As protein: CASSAGQMNTEAFF.

This clone has just a few counts. The chain couples TRBV4-1 to TRBJ2-3; weak D call: TRBD2 (6 bases). CDR3 size: 16 residues. Germline CDR1 is MGHRA and CDR2 is YSYEKL. The ends were cut back, 1 base at V and 3 bases at J, with 14 bases in the middle. The DNA for the CDR3 is TGCGCCAGCAGCCAAGTGGCGACTAGTGAGACAGATACGCAGTATTTT. It encodes CASSQVATSETDTQYF.

This chain joins TRBV19 and TRBJ2-5; no definite D call. Germline V CDR1 and CDR2: LNHDA, SQIVND (reference sequence). With 1 base removed from V and 1 base from J, the gap between germline ends came to 4 bases. The CDR3 contains 13 residues. The CDR3 DNA follows: TGTGCCAGTAGTATAGGTATCCAAGAGACCCAGTACTTC. This encodes CASSIGIQETQYF.

V gene TRBV5-6 combines with J gene TRBJ1-1; no clear D gene. The CDR3 is 15 residues long. V was shortened by 3 bases and J by 3 bases, with 15 bases between the two germline ends. CDR1 and CDR2 (germline): SGHDT, YYEEEE. Here the CDR3 DNA reads TGTGCCAGCAGCTGGCCCCTTCACGGGGACACTGAAGCTTTCTTT. This translates into CASSWPLHGDTEAFF.

The V gene is TRBV6-4, the J gene TRBJ2-3; 14 nucleotides match TRBD2. Losses at the gene ends were 3 bases for V and 4 bases for J; bases not matched to a gene: 3. Germline CDR1 and CDR2: MRHNA and SNTAGT. The CDR3 contains 16 residues. CDR3 in amino acids: CASSETGLAGADTQYF. The CDR3 DNA reads TGTGCCAGCAGTGAAACGGGACTAGCGGGAGCAGATACGCAGTATTTT.

This chain joins TRBV4-1 and TRBJ2-5; 16 nucleotides agree with TRBD2. The CDR3 runs 16 residues. Unmatched junction bases numbered 2, after V lost 0 bases and J lost 7 bases. Germline V CDR1 and CDR2: MGHRA, YSYEKL. This CDR3 is CASSQEGTSGRVTQYF. CDR3 bases: TGCGCCAGCAGCCAAGAGGGGACTAGCGGGAGGGTGACCCAGTACTTC.

In its sample, this clone was seen a few times. The chain uses TRBV6-1 and TRBJ2-7; TRBD1 aligns across 10 bases. V lost 2 bases and J lost 2; bases outside the gene matches: 3. CDR1 MNHNS and CDR2 SASEGT come from the germline V gene. This CDR3 has 15 amino acids. DNA of the CDR3: TGTGCCAGCAGTGAACGGGGGACAGGGGCCTACGAGCAGTACTTC. It encodes CASSERGTGAYEQYF.

This clone has just a few counts. This rearrangement joins TRBV5-6 to TRBJ2-7, with unresolved D. V lost 1 base and J lost 5, with 4 bases in between. This CDR3 comprises 11 residues. Germline values: CDR1 SGHDT, CDR2 YYEEEE. CDR3 loop: CASSLRDEQYF. The CDR3, as DNA: TGTGCCAGCAGCTTGCGGGACGAGCAGTACTTC.

The V and J genes are TRBV9 and TRBJ2-7; 7 bases are shared with TRBD2. Losses at the gene ends were 0 bases for V and 6 bases for J; bases not matched to a gene: 9. Germline CDR1 is SGDLS and CDR2 is YYNGEE. The CDR3 spans 15 residues. The CDR3 bases are TGTGCCAGCAGCGTAGACGGCGGGAGAAACTCCGAGCAGTACTTC. As protein: CASSVDGGRNSEQYF.